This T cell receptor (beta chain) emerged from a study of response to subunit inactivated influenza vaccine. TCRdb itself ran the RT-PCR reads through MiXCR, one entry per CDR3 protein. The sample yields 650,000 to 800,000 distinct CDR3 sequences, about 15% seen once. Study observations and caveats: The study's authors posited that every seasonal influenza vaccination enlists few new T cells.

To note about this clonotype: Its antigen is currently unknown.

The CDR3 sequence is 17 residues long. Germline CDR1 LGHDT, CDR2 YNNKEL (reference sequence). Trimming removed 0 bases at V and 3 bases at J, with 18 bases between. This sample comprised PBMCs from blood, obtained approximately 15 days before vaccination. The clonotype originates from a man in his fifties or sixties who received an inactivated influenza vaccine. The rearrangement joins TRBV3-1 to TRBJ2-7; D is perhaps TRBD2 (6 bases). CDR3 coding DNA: TGTGCCAGCAGCCAAGAGGGTCGTGGGGAGGCAGTCTACGAGCAGTACTTC. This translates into CASSQEGRGEAVYEQYF.